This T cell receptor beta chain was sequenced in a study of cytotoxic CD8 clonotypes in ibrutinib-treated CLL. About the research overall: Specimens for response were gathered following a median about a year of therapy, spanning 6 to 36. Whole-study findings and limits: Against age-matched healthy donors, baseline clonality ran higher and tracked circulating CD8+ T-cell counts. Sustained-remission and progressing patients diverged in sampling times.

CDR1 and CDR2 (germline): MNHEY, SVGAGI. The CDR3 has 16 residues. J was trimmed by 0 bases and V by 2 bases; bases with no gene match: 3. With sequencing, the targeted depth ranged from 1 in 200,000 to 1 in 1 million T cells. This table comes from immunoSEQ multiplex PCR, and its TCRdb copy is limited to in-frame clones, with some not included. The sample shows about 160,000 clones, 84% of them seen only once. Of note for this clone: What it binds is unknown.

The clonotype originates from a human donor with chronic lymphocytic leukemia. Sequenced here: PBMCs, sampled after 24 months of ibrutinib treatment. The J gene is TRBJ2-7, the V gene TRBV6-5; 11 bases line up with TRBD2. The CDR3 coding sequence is TGTGCCAGCAGTTACGGGGGACTAGCGGACTCCTACGAGCAGTACTTC. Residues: CASSYGGLADSYEQYF.